The entry below gives a single T cell receptor beta chain sequence along with its context. This CDR3 is 13 amino acids long. Trimming took off 4 bases at V and 6 bases at J, with 12 bases between the two ends. From germline, CDR1 is SGHRS and CDR2 YFSETQ. TCR beta CDR3 sequences were amplified from RNA transcripts. First-round RT-PCR targeting the TCR CDR3 was performed with the HTBI primer set. TCRdb re-called the multiplex PCR reads through MiXCR, storing one row per CDR3 protein. The sample contains about 620,000 distinct CDR3 sequences, 16% of which appear only once. The sample originates from a study of T cells in Graves' hyperthyroidism and ophthalmopathy. Background on the study: Once the initial diagnosis was made, peripheral blood was obtained before any treatment.

Researchers defined stable Graves' hyperthyroidism as no ophthalmopathy progression within 18 months. Patients were aged 18 to 65, had disease duration under 2 months, and had newly diagnosed hyperthyroidism. This sample holds PBMCs from 8.5 to 10 ml fresh peripheral blood. This rearrangement joins TRBV5-1 to TRBJ2-3; the D is unclear. Sequenced material: blood. The clonotype comes from a woman aged 30 to 39 with Graves' hyperthyroidism. The CDR3 sequence is CASSPHTMDTQYF. Here the CDR3 DNA reads TGCGCCAGCAGCCCCCATACAATGGATACGCAGTATTTT.